Sequencing of this TCR beta chain was carried out in a study of blood T cell repertoires in COVID-19. This clone was detected once. TCRdb keeps only in-frame clones here, not all; method: immunoSEQ multiplex PCR. Altogether about 280,000 clones are present, 87% being singletons, with the ten largest covering 6% to 7%. The sequence came from a woman aged 35 to 49 who had recovered from COVID-19. The sequenced material came from PBMCs or T cells enriched from blood (not recorded which).

CDR3 coding DNA: TGTGCCAGCAGCGCCGGGGACAGGGGTCGAGAGACCCAGTACTTC. Translated, it gives CASSAGDRGRETQYF. The chain uses TRBV9 and TRBJ2-5; 10 nucleotides agree with TRBD1. Germline values: CDR1 SGDLS, CDR2 YYNGEE. The CDR3 loop spans 15 amino acids. Unmatched junction bases numbered 6, after V lost 3 bases and J lost 4 bases.